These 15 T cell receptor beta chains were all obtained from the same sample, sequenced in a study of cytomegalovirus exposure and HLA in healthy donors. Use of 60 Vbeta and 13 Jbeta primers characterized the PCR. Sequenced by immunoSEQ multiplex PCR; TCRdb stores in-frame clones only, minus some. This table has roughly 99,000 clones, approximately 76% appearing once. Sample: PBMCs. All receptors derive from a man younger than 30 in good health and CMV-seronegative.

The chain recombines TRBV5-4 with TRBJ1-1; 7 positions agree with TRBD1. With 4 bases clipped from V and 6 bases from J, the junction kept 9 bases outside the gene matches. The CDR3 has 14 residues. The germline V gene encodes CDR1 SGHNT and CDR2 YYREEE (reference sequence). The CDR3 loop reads CASSTAPDRAEAFF. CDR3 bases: TGTGCCAGCAGCACCGCACCCGACAGGGCTGAAGCTTTCTTT.

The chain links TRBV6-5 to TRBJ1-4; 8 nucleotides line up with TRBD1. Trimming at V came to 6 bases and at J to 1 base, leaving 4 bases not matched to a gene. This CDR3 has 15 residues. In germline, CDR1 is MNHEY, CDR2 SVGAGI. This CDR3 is CASRPDRVTNEKLFF. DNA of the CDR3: TGTGCCAGCAGGCCGGACAGGGTAACTAATGAAAAACTGTTTTTT.

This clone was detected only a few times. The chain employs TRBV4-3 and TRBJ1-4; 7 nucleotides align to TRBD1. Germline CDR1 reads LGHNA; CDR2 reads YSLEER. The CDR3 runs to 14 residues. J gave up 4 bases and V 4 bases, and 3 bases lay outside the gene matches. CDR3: CASSPDRVNEKLFF. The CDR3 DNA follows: TGCGCCAGCAGCCCAGACAGGGTTAATGAAAAACTGTTTTTT.

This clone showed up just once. The CDR3 DNA is TGTGCCACCACGCGGGGAAGAGGCAATCAGCCCCAGCATTTT. Its protein product is CATTRGRGNQPQHF. This rearrangement joins TRBV6-6 to TRBJ1-5, with D unresolved. Germline V gene sequence: CDR1 MNHNY, CDR2 SVGAGI (reference sequence). The CDR3 totals 14 residues. V lost 10 bases, J lost 2 bases, and 15 bases lay in between.

The CDR3 reads CASSFAVRGSGYTF. In DNA, the CDR3 is TGTGCCAGCAGTTTTGCGGTCAGGGGGTCGGGCTACACCTTC. The J gene is TRBJ1-2, the V gene TRBV27; 7 bases align to TRBD1. V shed 3 bases, J shed 8 bases, and the junction held 9 bases outside the gene matches. Germline V CDR1 and CDR2: MNHEY, SMNVEV (reference sequence). The CDR3 totals 14 residues.

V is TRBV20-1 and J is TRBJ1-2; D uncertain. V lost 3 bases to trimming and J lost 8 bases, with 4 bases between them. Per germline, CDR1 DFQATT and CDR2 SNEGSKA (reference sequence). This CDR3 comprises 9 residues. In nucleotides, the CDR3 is TGCAGTGCTAGTCAGGGCTACACCTTC. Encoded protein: CSASQGYTF.

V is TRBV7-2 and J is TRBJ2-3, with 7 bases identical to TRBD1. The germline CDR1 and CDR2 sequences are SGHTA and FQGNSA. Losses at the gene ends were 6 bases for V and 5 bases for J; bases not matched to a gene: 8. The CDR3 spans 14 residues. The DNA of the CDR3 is TGTGCCAGCAGTAGGGACAGCCAAGGAGATACGCAGTATTTT. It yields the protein CASSRDSQGDTQYF.

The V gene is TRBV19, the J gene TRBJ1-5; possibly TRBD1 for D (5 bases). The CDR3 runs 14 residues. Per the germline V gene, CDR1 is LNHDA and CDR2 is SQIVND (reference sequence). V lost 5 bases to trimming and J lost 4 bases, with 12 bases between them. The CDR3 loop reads CASSGGGVNQPQHF. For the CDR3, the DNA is TGTGCCAGTAGTGGGGGAGGAGTAAATCAGCCCCAGCATTTT.

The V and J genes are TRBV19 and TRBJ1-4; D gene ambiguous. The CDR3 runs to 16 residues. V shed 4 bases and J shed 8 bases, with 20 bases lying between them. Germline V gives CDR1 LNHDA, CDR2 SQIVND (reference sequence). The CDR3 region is CASSKTRGPRREKLFF. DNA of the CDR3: TGTGCCAGTAGTAAAACGAGAGGTCCGAGACGGGAAAAACTGTTTTTT.

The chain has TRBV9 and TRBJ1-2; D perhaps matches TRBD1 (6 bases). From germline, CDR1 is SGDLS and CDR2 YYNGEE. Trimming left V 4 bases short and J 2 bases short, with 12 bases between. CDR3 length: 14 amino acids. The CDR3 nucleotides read TGTGCCAGCAGCCCGAGGGACACAAACTATGGCTACACCTTC. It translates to CASSPRDTNYGYTF.

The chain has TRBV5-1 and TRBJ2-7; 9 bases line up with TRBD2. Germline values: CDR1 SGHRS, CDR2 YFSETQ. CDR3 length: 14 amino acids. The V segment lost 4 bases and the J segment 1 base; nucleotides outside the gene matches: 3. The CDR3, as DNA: TGCGCCAGCAGCCCCAGCGGGGGGTCCTACGAGCAGTACTTC. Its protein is CASSPSGGSYEQYF.

The CDR3 DNA sequence: TGCGCCAGCAGCTTGAAGCCGCCCGAGACCCAGTACTTC. This gives the protein CASSLKPPETQYF. The V call is TRBV5-1, the J call TRBJ2-5; D gene unclear. Trimming removed 1 base at V and 5 bases at J, with 9 bases between. This CDR3 is 13 amino acids long. Germline CDR1 SGHRS, CDR2 YFSETQ.

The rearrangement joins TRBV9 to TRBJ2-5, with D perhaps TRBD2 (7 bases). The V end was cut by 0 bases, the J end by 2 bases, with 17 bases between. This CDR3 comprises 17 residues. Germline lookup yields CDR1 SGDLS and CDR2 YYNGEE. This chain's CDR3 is CASSVGWGGGDQETQYF. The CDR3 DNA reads TGTGCCAGCAGCGTAGGGTGGGGGGGCGGTGATCAAGAGACCCAGTACTTC.

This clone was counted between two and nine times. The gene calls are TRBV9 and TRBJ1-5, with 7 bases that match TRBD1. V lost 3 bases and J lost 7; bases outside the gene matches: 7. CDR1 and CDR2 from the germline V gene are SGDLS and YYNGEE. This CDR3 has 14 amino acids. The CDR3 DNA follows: TGTGCCAGCAGCGCGGGAACAGGGGAGCAGCCCCAGCATTTT. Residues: CASSAGTGEQPQHF.

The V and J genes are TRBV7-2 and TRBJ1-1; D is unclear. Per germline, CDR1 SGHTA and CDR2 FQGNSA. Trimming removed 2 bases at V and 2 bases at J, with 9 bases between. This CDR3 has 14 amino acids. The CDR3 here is CASSLSLLNTEAFF. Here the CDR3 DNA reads TGTGCCAGCAGCTTAAGCCTACTAAACACTGAAGCTTTCTTT.